What follows are 26 T cell receptor beta chains derived from one specimen sequenced in a study of shared T cell receptors in the human thymus. Sequenced by immunoSEQ multiplex PCR; TCRdb stores in-frame clones only, minus some. Of about 500,000 clones in the sample, approximately 78% were seen once. This sample was shared with a second study, whose subject was human thymus T cells.

The sequencing sample was made of thymocytes. The receptors stem from a boy under two years old with a congenital heart defect.

This rearrangement joins TRBV28 to TRBJ1-1, with TRBD1 matching 7 bases. This CDR3 comprises 15 residues. V lost 1 base, J lost 2 bases, and 4 bases stayed unmatched. CDR1 and CDR2 (germline): MDHEN, SYDVKM. For the CDR3, the DNA is TGTGCCAGCAGTTTATACGGGACAGAAAACACTGAAGCTTTCTTT. Translation: CASSLYGTENTEAFF.

The V and J genes are TRBV6-5 and TRBJ1-2, with unresolved D. V was cut by 7 bases and J by 5 bases, with 11 bases left in between. The CDR3 loop spans 12 amino acids. CDR1 MNHEY and CDR2 SVGAGI come from the germline V gene. As DNA, the CDR3 is TGTGCCAGCACTACCCCGGGGTATGGCTACACCTTC. Its protein product is CASTTPGYGYTF.

This chain connects TRBV6-5 to TRBJ1-4; 9 nucleotides align to TRBD1. The germline gives CDR1 MNHEY, CDR2 SVGAGI. J lost 8 bases, V lost 6 bases, and 1 base had no gene match. This CDR3 region has 12 residues. CDR3 DNA: TGTGCCAGCAGGACAGGGGGGGAAAAACTGTTTTTT. This encodes CASRTGGEKLFF.

The V call is TRBV30, the J call TRBJ1-2; 8 bases fit TRBD1. Germline trimming cut 5 bases from V and 3 bases from J; bases unmatched to any gene: 8. Germline V CDR1 and CDR2: GTSNPN, SVGIG (reference sequence). The CDR3 spans 14 residues. The CDR3 protein is CAWRPTGAHYGYTF. CDR3 sequence (DNA): TGTGCCTGGCGACCGACAGGGGCTCACTATGGCTACACCTTC.

The rearrangement joins TRBV4-3 to TRBJ2-3; 10 bases are shared with TRBD2. Germline V gene lookup returns CDR1 LGHNA and CDR2 YSLEER. The length of the CDR3 is 17 residues. Trimming cost V 2 bases and J 1 base; bases outside gene matches: 6. The CDR3 is CASSQHGLAEGTDTQYF. The CDR3 DNA is TGCGCCAGCAGCCAACACGGACTAGCGGAGGGCACAGATACGCAGTATTTT.

The J gene is TRBJ2-3, the V gene TRBV4-2, with TRBD2 identical over 7 bases. The junction had 9 bases not matched to a gene; V was cut back by 0 bases and J by 6 bases. This CDR3 contains 16 residues. Germline assignment: CDR1 LGHNA and CDR2 YNFKEQ. The CDR3 DNA reads as TGTGCCAGCAGCCAAGACGGGGGAGGGCCGGGGGATACGCAGTATTTT. Its translation: CASSQDGGGPGDTQYF.

This clone turned up a few times. V is TRBV6-5 and J is TRBJ2-7, with 13 nucleotides matching TRBD2. Looked up from germline, CDR1 is MNHEY and CDR2 is SVGAGI. The CDR3 totals 15 residues. J lost 6 bases, V lost 6 bases, and 8 bases had no gene match. The CDR3, as DNA: TGTGCCAGCAGCAAGACTAGCGGGAGGTGGCGCGAGCAGTACTTC. Amino acid sequence: CASSKTSGRWREQYF.

The J gene is TRBJ2-7, the V gene TRBV5-1; D may be TRBD2 (5 bases). V shed 4 bases and J shed 3 bases, with 17 bases lying between them. The germline V gene encodes CDR1 SGHRS and CDR2 YFSETQ. The CDR3 is 15 amino acids. The CDR3 DNA is TGCGCCAGCAGCGCCCCCGAGGGAGAGTACTACGAGCAGTACTTC. Its translation is CASSAPEGEYYEQYF. Combining the CDR3 with reference TRBV5-1 and TRBJ2-7 gives the whole variable domain KAGVTQTPRYLIKTRGQQVTLSCSPISGHRSVSWYQQTPGQGLQFLFEYFSETQRNKGNFPGRFSGRQFSNSRSEMNVSTLELGDSALYLCASSAPEGEYYEQYFGPGTRLTVT.

About this clone itself: Other DNA sequences in this sample translate to the same CDR3. This sequence joins TRBV2 and TRBJ1-1; 7 bases line up with TRBD1. The trim removed 7 bases at V and 2 bases at J, leaving 19 bases unmatched. The CDR3 contains 18 residues. Germline V lookup: CDR1 SNHLY, CDR2 FYNNEI. CDR3 sequence reads: CASTYRRKGGRGNTEAFF. CDR3 sequence (DNA): TGTGCCAGCACCTACCGACGAAAAGGGGGCCGGGGTAACACTGAAGCTTTCTTT.

Only a few counts were recorded for this clone. CDR3 nucleotides: TGTGCCAGCAGCCAAGTTGCGGGCCCGGAGCAGTTCTTC. This encodes CASSQVAGPEQFF. This chain uses TRBV14 with TRBJ2-1; maybe TRBD2 (5 bases). Looked up from germline, CDR1 is SGHDN and CDR2 is FVKESK. The CDR3 runs to 13 residues. The V gene lost 1 base and the J gene lost 10 bases, with 11 bases spanning the gap.

The V call is TRBV7-9, the J call TRBJ1-4; the match to TRBD1 covers 7 bases. Per the germline V gene, CDR1 is SEHNR and CDR2 is FQNEAQ (reference sequence). The CDR3 sequence is 16 residues long. V gave up 5 bases and J gave up 0 bases; unmatched junction bases: 6. CDR3 residues: CASSLGQIATNEKLFF. CDR3 coding DNA: TGTGCCAGCAGCCTGGGACAGATTGCAACTAATGAAAAACTGTTTTTT. Looking up the rest from reference TRBV7-9 and TRBJ1-4 gives the full variable domain: DTGVSQNPRHKITKRGQNVTFRCDPISEHNRLYWYRQTLGQGPEFLTYFQNEAQLEKSRLLSDRFSAERPKGSFSTLEIQRTEQGDSAMYLCASSLGQIATNEKLFFGSGTQLSVL.

This chain connects TRBV12-5 to TRBJ1-5; D is undetermined. The V and J ends lost 5 bases and 0 bases respectively, with 8 bases between them. Germline V CDR1 and CDR2: LGHNT, FRNRAP. The CDR3 is 14 residues long. Written as DNA, the CDR3 is TGTGCTAGTGGTCCGGGTAATAGCAATCAGCCCCAGCATTTT. It codes for CASGPGNSNQPQHF.

The J gene is TRBJ1-5, the V gene TRBV6-1; TRBD1 agrees at 8 bases. Germline V gives CDR1 MNHNS, CDR2 SASEGT. CDR3 length: 14 amino acids. V gave up 6 bases and J gave up 8 bases; unmatched junction bases: 9. CDR3 DNA sequence: TGTGCCAGCAGGAGTCGGACAGGGAGGGAGCCCCAGCATTTT. The encoded protein is CASRSRTGREPQHF.

This chain joins TRBV7-9 and TRBJ2-7, with D perhaps matching TRBD1 (5 bases). V dropped 1 base and J dropped 0 bases, with 13 bases sitting between them. This CDR3 comprises 16 residues. Germline CDR1 and CDR2: SEHNR and FQNEAQ (reference sequence). In nucleotides, the CDR3 is TGTGCCAGCAGCTTAGGGGTGACAGTAAGCTCCTACGAGCAGTACTTC. This encodes CASSLGVTVSSYEQYF.

This clone was observed a handful of times. This sequence joins TRBV5-4 and TRBJ2-7, with TRBD1 matching over 8 bases. CDR1 and CDR2 from the germline V gene are SGHNT and YYREEE (reference sequence). This CDR3 spans 13 amino acids. V lost 2 bases, J lost 2 bases, and 0 bases stayed unmatched. The CDR3 DNA reads TGTGCCAGCAGCTTACAGGGGGCCTACGAGCAGTACTTC. Its translation is CASSLQGAYEQYF.

The chain links TRBV7-6 to TRBJ2-7, with a weak D call TRBD2 (5 bases). The germline V and J ends were trimmed by 4 bases and 1 base, with 11 bases remaining between them. CDR1 and CDR2 from the germline V gene are SGHVS and FNYEAQ. The CDR3 is 14 amino acids. This CDR3 is CASSSGRSSYEQYF. CDR3 in DNA: TGTGCCAGCAGCTCGGGAAGGAGTTCCTACGAGCAGTACTTC.

This chain links TRBV6-1 with TRBJ1-1; D not certain. Germline assignment: CDR1 MNHNS and CDR2 SASEGT. The length of the CDR3 is 14 residues. V was shortened by 5 bases and J by 4 bases, with 14 bases between the two germline ends. This CDR3 reads CASSLSGSSTEAFF. CDR3 sequence (DNA): TGTGCCAGCAGTCTTTCAGGATCTTCCACTGAAGCTTTCTTT.

The chain joins TRBV19 to TRBJ1-5; D is undetermined. Trimming removed 3 bases from V and 7 bases from J, with 10 bases in between. CDR3 length equals 13 residues. In germline, CDR1 is LNHDA, CDR2 SQIVND (reference sequence). The CDR3, as DNA: TGTGCCAGTAGTATGTTTACTAGACAGCCCCAGCATTTT. Translated, it gives CASSMFTRQPQHF. Combining the CDR3 with reference TRBV19 and TRBJ1-5 gives the whole variable domain DGGITQSPKYLFRKEGQNVTLSCEQNLNHDAMYWYRQDPGQGLRLIYYSQIVNDFQKGDIAEGYSVSREKKESFPLTVTSAQKNPTAFYLCASSMFTRQPQHFGDGTRLSIL.

This sequence joins TRBV6-1 and TRBJ1-1; possibly TRBD1 for D (5 bases). The germline V gene has CDR1 MNHNS and CDR2 SASEGT. V was pared by 10 bases and J by 10 bases, with 19 bases between. The CDR3 runs to 12 residues. The CDR3 loop is CATPRVGRGAFF. CDR3 sequence (DNA): TGTGCCACCCCCCGGGTGGGGCGGGGAGCTTTCTTT.

The CDR3 loop is CASSSWTLSYEQYF. Here the CDR3 DNA reads TGTGCCAGCAGCTCCTGGACTCTTTCCTACGAGCAGTACTTC. V is TRBV7-9 and J is TRBJ2-7; D might be TRBD2 (5 bases). V shed 4 bases and J shed 1 base, with 11 bases lying between them. CDR1 and CDR2 from the germline V gene are SEHNR and FQNEAQ (reference sequence). The CDR3 spans 14 residues.

The chain has TRBV14 and TRBJ2-3; TRBD1 matches 9 bases. Germline trimming cut 4 bases from V and 3 bases from J; bases unmatched to any gene: 11. Germline V lookup: CDR1 SGHDN, CDR2 FVKESK. This CDR3 contains 17 residues. DNA for the CDR3: TGTGCCAGCAGCCCTCCCGGAGGACAGGGGAATACAGATACGCAGTATTTT. This translates into CASSPPGGQGNTDTQYF.

This clone was observed a few times. The chain links TRBV9 to TRBJ2-3; no reliable D call. There are 15 residues in the CDR3. V was clipped by 5 bases and J by 0 bases, with 13 bases between them. Germline V lookup: CDR1 SGDLS, CDR2 YYNGEE. The CDR3 DNA sequence: TGTGCCAGCAGTCCAGGAAGCAATAGCACAGATACGCAGTATTTT. It is translated as CASSPGSNSTDTQYF.

The chain couples TRBV28 to TRBJ2-1; no clear D gene. Germline-derived CDR1 and CDR2 are MDHEN and SYDVKM. The CDR3 spans 17 residues. V lost 6 bases, J lost 1 base, and 19 bases lay in between. This CDR3 reads CASSSVGASESYNEQFF. The DNA of the CDR3 is TGTGCCAGCAGCTCAGTGGGCGCATCCGAGTCCTACAATGAGCAGTTCTTC. The variable domain in full, with the rest retrieved from reference TRBV28 and TRBJ2-1, is DVKVTQSSRYLVKRTGEKVFLECVQDMDHENMFWYRQDPGLGLRLIYFSYDVKMKEKGDIPEGYSVSREKKERFSLILESASTNQTSMYLCASSSVGASESYNEQFFGPGTRLTVL.

DNA of the CDR3: TGTGCCAGCAGTTACGAGCGGGAGGATAGCAACGAGCAGTACTTC. It specifies CASSYEREDSNEQYF. The V gene is TRBV6-6, the J gene TRBJ2-7; TRBD2 agrees at 9 bases. Per germline, CDR1 MNHNY and CDR2 SVGAGI (reference sequence). This CDR3 has 15 amino acids. V lost 2 bases to trimming and J lost 5 bases; unmatched junction nucleotides: 7.

The gene calls are TRBV7-2 and TRBJ2-7; 9 bases agree with TRBD2. The germline V gene has CDR1 SGHTA and CDR2 FQGNSA. The CDR3 is 16 amino acids. V gave up 4 bases and J gave up 3 bases; unmatched junction bases: 10. The CDR3 is CASSSKREALRYEQYF. The CDR3 DNA sequence: TGTGCCAGCAGCTCTAAGCGGGAGGCCCTCCGCTACGAGCAGTACTTC.

This clone was picked up a small number of times. The CDR3 region is CASSLAAPYEQYF. As DNA, the CDR3 is TGTGCCAGCAGCTTAGCGGCCCCCTACGAGCAGTACTTC. The J gene is TRBJ2-7, the V gene TRBV7-2; D is undetermined. Germline loops: CDR1 SGHTA, CDR2 FQGNSA. This CDR3 is 13 amino acids long. Between the trimmed V and J ends, which lost 0 bases and 2 bases, there was a span of 5 bases.